The 14 T cell receptor beta chains given below trace back to one sample, sequenced in a study of blood T cell repertoires in COVID-19. TCRdb's table, derived via immunoSEQ multiplex PCR, lists solely in-frame clones and lacks some. The table lists fewer than 65,000 clones, roughly 90% of them singletons, with around 3.7% in the top ten. The specimen was peripheral blood. Receptor source: a human donor in a cohort sampled during active COVID-19.

Only a few counts were recorded for this clone. This chain joins TRBV9 and TRBJ2-7; D unresolved. From germline, CDR1 is SGDLS and CDR2 YYNGEE. V was clipped by 0 bases and J by 0 bases, with 7 bases between them. The CDR3 sequence is 14 residues long. The CDR3 DNA reads TGTGCCAGCAGCGTAGGACGGAGCTCCTACGAGCAGTACTTC. It is translated as CASSVGRSSYEQYF.

The V call is TRBV11-2, the J call TRBJ2-7; TRBD2 agrees at 7 bases. Germline-derived CDR1 and CDR2 are SGHAT and FQNNGV. Unmatched junction bases numbered 4, after V lost 5 bases and J lost 6 bases. The CDR3 contains 12 residues. The CDR3 reads CASSLGTIEQYV. In nucleotides, the CDR3 is TGTGCCAGCAGCCTTGGGACTATCGAGCAGTACGTC.

The rearrangement joins TRBV15 to TRBJ1-2; 8 bases match TRBD1. Germline-derived CDR1 and CDR2 are LNHNV and YYDKDF (reference sequence). The CDR3 covers 14 residues. Trimming at V came to 1 base and at J to 7 bases, leaving 5 bases not matched to a gene. The DNA for the CDR3 is TGTGCCACCAGCAGAGGACAGGGGAGCGGTGGCTACACCTTC. Its translation: CATSRGQGSGGYTF.

The chain recombines TRBV28 with TRBJ1-6; TRBD1 is a possible D gene (6 bases). This CDR3 has 15 amino acids. Deletions cut 5 bases from V and 9 bases from J, with 17 bases between. The germline V gene encodes CDR1 MDHEN and CDR2 SYDVKM. As DNA, the CDR3 is TGTGCCAGCAGTCCCGGTGGCAGGGGTGGTTCACCCCTCCACTTT. It translates to CASSPGGRGGSPLHF.

The V and J genes are TRBV29-1 and TRBJ1-1; tentatively, D is TRBD1 (5 bases). CDR1 is SQVTM, CDR2 ANQGSEA, per germline. V shed 4 bases and J shed 4 bases, with 16 bases lying between them. The CDR3 is 14 residues long. As DNA, the CDR3 is TGCAGCGTTGGTGGTAGCGGGGACCTCACTGAAGCTTTCTTT. Translated: CSVGGSGDLTEAFF.

The chain joins TRBV12-5 to TRBJ1-2, with a weak D call TRBD1 (6 bases). V was shortened by 0 bases and J by 4 bases, with 9 bases between the two germline ends. The CDR3 is 14 residues long. The germline gives CDR1 LGHNT, CDR2 FRNRAP. This chain's CDR3 is CASGLVQQGYGYTF. CDR3 DNA sequence: TGTGCTAGTGGTTTGGTACAACAGGGCTATGGCTACACCTTC.

This chain uses TRBV9 with TRBJ2-2; TRBD1 might be the D (5 bases). The germline CDR1 and CDR2 sequences are SGDLS and YYNGEE. There are 14 residues in the CDR3. The V gene lost 4 bases and the J gene lost 6 bases, with 13 bases spanning the gap. The CDR3 loop reads CASSSAGFAGELFF. As DNA, the CDR3 is TGTGCCAGCAGCTCCGCAGGGTTCGCCGGGGAGCTGTTTTTT.

CDR3 nucleotide sequence: TGTGCCAGCAGTTCGGCGGGACAGGGGCCAGATACGCAGTATTTT. Encoded protein: CASSSAGQGPDTQYF. This sequence joins TRBV28 and TRBJ2-3, with 10 bases fitting TRBD1. Trimming at V came to 4 bases and at J to 4 bases, leaving 5 bases not matched to a gene. The CDR3 contains 15 residues. CDR1 and CDR2 from the germline V gene are MDHEN and SYDVKM.

J is TRBJ2-7 and V is TRBV28; tentatively, D is TRBD2 (6 bases). This CDR3 comprises 16 residues. Germline V gene data show CDR1 as MDHEN and CDR2 as SYDVKM. V lost 5 bases and J 5 bases, leaving 22 bases between the germline ends. The chain's CDR3 is CASSGDWPGQGDEQYF. CDR3 bases: TGTGCCAGCAGTGGGGACTGGCCCGGACAAGGGGACGAGCAGTACTTC. The full variable domain, its missing parts supplied by reference TRBV28 and TRBJ2-7, is DVKVTQSSRYLVKRTGEKVFLECVQDMDHENMFWYRQDPGLGLRLIYFSYDVKMKEKGDIPEGYSVSREKKERFSLILESASTNQTSMYLCASSGDWPGQGDEQYFGPGTRLTVT.

The chain carries TRBV4-2 and TRBJ2-7; the D gene is possibly TRBD2 (7 bases). V was shortened by 0 bases and J by 10 bases, with 16 bases between the two germline ends. CDR1 and CDR2 from the germline V gene are LGHNA and YNFKEQ. This CDR3 is 14 amino acids long. The CDR3: CASSQDRVGGGQYF. The CDR3 nucleotides read TGTGCCAGCAGCCAAGATCGGGTAGGCGGGGGCCAGTACTTC.

V and J are TRBV30 and TRBJ2-7; 7 nucleotides line up with TRBD2. The CDR3 runs to 13 residues. V trimming: 6 bases; J trimming: 2 bases; junction bases outside the gene matches: 7. Germline V CDR1 and CDR2: GTSNPN, SVGIG (reference sequence). The CDR3 region is CACTSGGTYEQYF. The CDR3 nucleotides are TGTGCCTGTACCTCCGGGGGGACCTACGAGCAGTACTTC.

Only one count was recorded for this clone. The V and J genes are TRBV27 and TRBJ1-5; no firm D call. The ends were cut back, 5 bases at V and 4 bases at J, with 9 bases in the middle. The CDR3 consists of 13 residues. CDR1 MNHEY and CDR2 SMNVEV come from the germline V gene (reference sequence). The CDR3 loop is CASSPARNQPQHF. CDR3 in DNA: TGTGCCAGCAGTCCAGCCAGGAATCAGCCCCAGCATTTT.

The chain employs TRBV10-3 and TRBJ2-1, with D perhaps matching TRBD1 (5 bases). V lost 3 bases, J lost 16 bases, and 19 bases lay in between. The germline V gene has CDR1 ENHRY and CDR2 SYGVKD. This CDR3 region has 13 residues. The chain's CDR3 is CAISERQPLFPFF. The CDR3, as DNA: TGTGCCATCAGTGAACGACAGCCACTCTTTCCTTTCTTC.

This clone appeared once. The rearrangement links TRBV9 to TRBJ1-2, with a possible D match to TRBD1 (6 bases). The V end was cut by 4 bases, the J end by 4 bases, with 14 bases between. The CDR3 length is 14 residues. In germline, CDR1 is SGDLS, CDR2 YYNGEE. The CDR3 spells CASSTQGGSYGYTF. The CDR3 DNA reads as TGTGCCAGCAGCACACAGGGAGGGAGCTATGGCTACACCTTC.